Described below is a single TCR beta chain sequence and its context. This specimen comes from a study of blood T cell repertoires in COVID-19. Study-wide background: T cells, B-cell-depleted T cells, or PBMCs provided the cDNA or gDNA that served as material.

CDR3 length: 15 amino acids. Unmatched junction bases numbered 5, after V lost 5 bases and J lost 2 bases. Germline CDR1 and CDR2: SGHTA and FQGNSA. Residents of 24 US areas, aged roughly 18 to 90 years, made up the participants. Participant reports of clinical history set cohort assignment. The recovered donors of Cohort 3 showed two negative PCRs, clearance, or symptom resolution. Profiled with immunoSEQ multiplex PCR; TCRdb holds only in-frame clones, not every one. The table lists over 120,000 clones, approximately 80% of them singletons. The chain uses TRBV7-2 and TRBJ2-3; 9 positions agree with TRBD2. The TCR comes from a man aged 45-60 years who had recovered from COVID-19. The sample taken for sequencing was PBMCs or T cells enriched from blood (not recorded which). The CDR3 reads CASSQSGGFTDTQYF. The CDR3 DNA follows: TGTGCCAGCAGCCAGAGCGGGGGGTTCACAGATACGCAGTATTTT.